A selection of T cell receptor beta chains follows, all from one sample in a study of blood T cell repertoires in COVID-19. Assay used: immunoSEQ multiplex PCR; TCRdb lists only in-frame clones, some missing. The sample yields about 210,000 clones, 86% seen once. Sequencing input: PBMCs or T cells enriched from blood (not recorded which). The receptors originated from a woman between 40 and 50 years old in a cohort exposed to, infected with or recovered from COVID-19 (not recorded which). Each CDR3 is given with its conserved first and last residue.

J gene: TRBJ2-5
V gene: TRBV2
CDR3 protein: CASSRDRGLQETQYF

J gene: TRBJ1-1
V gene: TRBV7-8
CDR3 protein: CASSRQYPTNTEAFF

J gene: TRBJ2-3
V gene: TRBV28
CDR3 protein: CASRSRTGVVTDTQYF

J gene: TRBJ1-5
V gene: TRBV6-5
CDR3 protein: CASSSQSDTGNQPQHF

J gene: TRBJ1-2
V gene: TRBV6-5
CDR3 protein: CASSYGGQGVAGYTF

J gene: TRBJ2-2
V gene: TRBV6-5
CDR3 protein: CASSYRGGTGELFF

J gene: TRBJ2-3
V gene: TRBV11-2
CDR3 protein: CASSPGWADTQYF

J gene: TRBJ1-2
V gene: TRBV27
CDR3 protein: CASSLVSGGDDYGYTF

J gene: TRBJ1-4
V gene: TRBV7-9
CDR3 protein: CASSYLGQGDEKLFF

J gene: TRBJ2-5
V gene: TRBV6-1
CDR3 protein: CASSETSGGQETQYF

J gene: TRBJ1-3
V gene: TRBV13
CDR3 protein: CASSPGGLSGNTIYF

J gene: TRBJ2-7
V gene: TRBV30
CDR3 protein: CAWSPRGSYEQYF

J gene: TRBJ1-1
V gene: TRBV19
CDR3 protein: CASSANGQVSFF

J gene: TRBJ2-1
V gene: TRBV27
CDR3 protein: CASSNRNEQFF

J gene: TRBJ2-7
V gene: TRBV2
CDR3 protein: CASKTGQGNYEQYF

J gene: TRBJ1-2
V gene: TRBV10-1
CDR3 protein: CASSDWAAGGYTF

J gene: TRBJ1-4
V gene: TRBV19
CDR3 protein: CASSMYRGFNEKLFF

J gene: TRBJ2-3
V gene: TRBV5-4
CDR3 protein: CASSWTGNQPDTDTQYF

J gene: TRBJ2-5
V gene: TRBV7-9
CDR3 protein: CASSDSPGTGVGQETQYF

J gene: TRBJ2-4
V gene: TRBV7-9
CDR3 protein: CASSFGPSGGLAKNIQYF

J gene: TRBJ2-1
V gene: TRBV20-1
CDR3 protein: CSASFGGGYNEQFF

J gene: TRBJ1-2
V gene: TRBV10-3
CDR3 protein: CAISESTDYGYTF

J gene: TRBJ1-2
V gene: TRBV7-2
CDR3 protein: CASSSVGGEWVGGYTF

J gene: TRBJ2-1
V gene: TRBV14
CDR3 protein: CASSHPSGRRDEQFF

J gene: TRBJ1-1
V gene: TRBV12-3/TRBV12-4
CDR3 protein: CASSFRWNTEAFF

J gene: TRBJ2-2
V gene: TRBV6-2/TRBV6-3
CDR3 protein: CASSYQWTGELFF

J gene: TRBJ1-2
V gene: TRBV2
CDR3 protein: CASMKDRRYGYTF

J gene: TRBJ2-3
V gene: TRBV7-8
CDR3 protein: CASSSLLRGLTDTQYF

J gene: TRBJ2-7
V gene: TRBV6-5
CDR3 protein: CASSLQGTSGSHEQYF

J gene: TRBJ2-7
V gene: TRBV4-1
CDR3 protein: CASSQEARAYEQYF

J gene: TRBJ1-2
V gene: TRBV5-1
CDR3 protein: CASSSEERDRGSGYTF

J gene: TRBJ1-3
V gene: TRBV2
CDR3 protein: CASSERSGNTIYF

J gene: TRBJ1-1
V gene: TRBV7-9
CDR3 protein: CASSQIRGKGTEAFF

J gene: TRBJ1-1
V gene: TRBV2
CDR3 protein: CASSEMSGYTEAFF

J gene: TRBJ1-6
V gene: TRBV4-3
CDR3 protein: CASSLYRGGNSPLHF

J gene: TRBJ1-3
V gene: TRBV5-1
CDR3 protein: CASSIETPSSGNTIYF

J gene: TRBJ2-5
V gene: TRBV5-6
CDR3 protein: CASSLAASGGQETQYF

J gene: TRBJ1-1
V gene: TRBV19
CDR3 protein: CASSSGARRNTEAFF

J gene: TRBJ1-4
V gene: TRBV13
CDR3 protein: CASSPQGNWEKLFF

J gene: TRBJ2-5
V gene: TRBV4-1
CDR3 protein: CASSTLGLAGGETQYF

J gene: TRBJ1-4
V gene: TRBV4-1
CDR3 protein: CASSQPGQGNEKLFF

J gene: TRBJ2-7
V gene: TRBV11-3
CDR3 protein: CASSLASSYEQYF

J gene: TRBJ1-1
V gene: TRBV5-4
CDR3 protein: CASSVDRVNTEAFF

J gene: TRBJ1-3
V gene: TRBV2
CDR3 protein: CASRRGDRGRSGNTIYF

J gene: TRBJ1-4
V gene: TRBV7-9
CDR3 protein: CASSLAGQGGEKLFF

J gene: TRBJ1-2
V gene: TRBV23-1
CDR3 protein: CASSQSSSGVNYGYTF

J gene: TRBJ1-2
V gene: TRBV9
CDR3 protein: CASSVDDGEYGYTF

J gene: TRBJ1-3
V gene: TRBV9
CDR3 protein: CASSPGGVSGNTIYF

J gene: TRBJ2-1
V gene: TRBV9
CDR3 protein: CASSVNLVAGGRNEQFF

J gene: TRBJ1-2
V gene: TRBV28
CDR3 protein: CASPLGNYGYTF

J gene: TRBJ2-5
V gene: TRBV30
CDR3 protein: CAWIGGRQETQYF

J gene: TRBJ2-7
V gene: TRBV10-1
CDR3 protein: CASSDPGMDEQYF

J gene: TRBJ1-1
V gene: TRBV15
CDR3 protein: CATSRGGVQNTEAFF

J gene: TRBJ2-1
V gene: TRBV6-1
CDR3 protein: CASSEDRRYNEQFF